Listed here are 5 T cell receptor beta chains from one sample, sequenced in a study of neoadjuvant anti-PD-1 for oral cavity cancer. Time point noted: after neoadjuvant nivolumab, at surgical resection. This table comes from immunoSEQ multiplex PCR, and its TCRdb copy is limited to in-frame clones, with some not included. The data show more than 20,000 clones, under 30% seen once. The sequencing here drew on tumor tissue, taken after nivolumab (anti-PD-1) treatment. The receptors here all came from a person aged 35-80 years with oral cavity squamous cell carcinoma.

There are a few counts of this clone. The rearrangement links TRBV27 to TRBJ2-3; D tentatively reads TRBD1 or TRBD2 (5 bases each). V was clipped by 6 bases and J by 0 bases, with 25 bases between them. Germline CDR1 reads MNHEY; CDR2 reads SMNVEV (reference sequence). This CDR3 contains 19 residues. CDR3 bases: TGTGCCAGCAGCCCGGGGTCTTGGGGCCCTCCGCCTAGCACAGATACGCAGTATTTT. Translating it yields CASSPGSWGPPPSTDTQYF.

The chain has TRBV5-1 and TRBJ2-2; D possibly matches TRBD1 or TRBD2 (5 bases each). V lost 7 bases and J lost 4, with 17 bases in between. There are 15 residues in the CDR3. The germline V gene encodes CDR1 SGHRS and CDR2 YFSETQ. The CDR3 bases are TGCGCCAGCCGCCTTGGGGCCGAGGGCACCGGGGAGCTGTTTTTT. Its protein is CASRLGAEGTGELFF.

This clone has just one count. The rearrangement uses TRBV28 and TRBJ1-2; TRBD1 is a possible D gene (6 bases). Trimming removed 7 bases at V and 3 bases at J, with 15 bases between. In germline, CDR1 is MDHEN, CDR2 SYDVKM. The CDR3 covers 14 residues. CDR3 DNA sequence: TGTGCCAGCATCAACGGCGGGGGCCACTATGGCTACACCTTC. It is translated as CASINGGGHYGYTF.

The rearrangement uses TRBV27 and TRBJ2-1, with 10 bases fitting TRBD2. CDR1 is MNHEY and CDR2 is SMNVEV in the germline V gene (reference sequence). V was clipped by 6 bases and J by 3 bases; unmatched bases: 5. The CDR3 has 15 residues. The DNA for the CDR3 is TGTGCCAGCAGCCTAGCGGGGGCGATCTACAATGAGCAGTTCTTC. Translation: CASSLAGAIYNEQFF.

The chain uses TRBV5-4 and TRBJ1-2, with 8 bases identical to TRBD1. Germline assignment: CDR1 SGHNT and CDR2 YYREEE (reference sequence). The V gene end was trimmed by 4 bases and the J gene end by 7 bases; junction bases not matched to a gene: 15. CDR3 size: 16 residues. The CDR3: CASSTLIPRQGIGYTF. DNA of the CDR3: TGTGCCAGCAGCACTCTCATCCCAAGACAGGGGATTGGCTACACCTTC.